The 32 T cell receptor beta chains presented below share a single source sample, sequenced in a study of T cells after yellow fever vaccination. TCRdb re-analysed the 5' RACE reads in MiXCR, keeping a single row per CDR3 protein. The data contain some 550,000 distinct CDR3 sequences, about 19% of them singletons. The sample was PBMCs, taken 15 days after the yellow fever booster vaccination. The receptors were sampled from a man aged 30 to 39 who received the YFV17D yellow fever vaccine.

V usage is TRBV28 and J usage is TRBJ1-1; maybe TRBD1 (6 bases). Germline assignment: CDR1 MDHEN and CDR2 SYDVKM. Trimming took 11 bases from V and 5 from J, leaving 12 bases between them. This CDR3 contains 11 residues. The CDR3 loop reads CAAGRGTEAFF. The CDR3 region has the DNA TGTGCCGCGGGGAGGGGGACTGAAGCTTTCTTT. Complete variable domain (other parts from reference TRBV28 and TRBJ1-1): DVKVTQSSRYLVKRTGEKVFLECVQDMDHENMFWYRQDPGLGLRLIYFSYDVKMKEKGDIPEGYSVSREKKERFSLILESASTNQTSMYLCAAGRGTEAFFGQGTRLTVV.

The chain is built from TRBV5-5 and TRBJ1-4; no clear D gene. Germline values: CDR1 SGHKS, CDR2 YYEKEE (reference sequence). The CDR3 is 14 amino acids. Trimming shortened V by 0 bases and J by 4 bases, and 7 bases separated the two germline ends. This CDR3 reads CASSLVGDNEKLFF. The CDR3 nucleotides read TGTGCCAGCAGCTTGGTGGGTGATAATGAAAAACTGTTTTTT. Combining the CDR3 with reference TRBV5-5 and TRBJ1-4 gives the whole variable domain DAGVTQSPTHLIKTRGQQVTLRCSPISGHKSVSWYQQVLGQGPQFIFQYYEKEERGRGNFPDRFSARQFPNYSSELNVNALLLGDSALYLCASSLVGDNEKLFFGSGTQLSVL.

This clonotype was picked up one time. The chain joins TRBV15 to TRBJ2-2, with D perhaps given as TRBD1 or TRBD2 (6 bases each). In germline, CDR1 is LNHNV, CDR2 YYDKDF (reference sequence). The CDR3 has 15 residues. Trimming left V 8 bases short and J 1 base short, with 14 bases between. For the CDR3, the DNA is TGTGCCACCGGGTCGGGGGCCGTGAACACCGGGGAGCTGTTTTTT. Translated, it gives CATGSGAVNTGELFF.

The chain uses TRBV9 and TRBJ2-6; the D is unclear. V was trimmed by 0 bases and J by 0 bases, leaving 4 bases between them. CDR1 is SGDLS, CDR2 YYNGEE, per germline. This CDR3 region has 15 residues. The CDR3 nucleotides read TGTGCCAGCAGCGTAGAAGTCTCTGGGGCCAACGTCCTGACTTTC. Protein product: CASSVEVSGANVLTF.

This clonotype was observed at least ten times. The chain joins TRBV7-2 to TRBJ2-7; possible D gene TRBD1, 6 bases. This CDR3 comprises 13 residues. Trimming left V 4 bases short and J 1 base short, with 8 bases between. Germline V gives CDR1 SGHTA, CDR2 FQGNSA. CDR3 nucleotides: TGTGCCAGCAGCTCCACAGGGTCCTACGAGCAGTACTTC. It yields the protein CASSSTGSYEQYF.

The chain employs TRBV20-1 and TRBJ2-1; D not certain. CDR1 and CDR2 from the germline V gene are DFQATT and SNEGSKA (reference sequence). Trimming pared 3 bases from V and 1 base from J, leaving 7 bases between. The CDR3 spans 13 residues. CDR3 protein: CSASRISYNEQFF. The DNA of the CDR3 is TGCAGTGCTAGCCGTATTTCCTACAATGAGCAGTTCTTC.

This clonotype came up a few times. The J gene is TRBJ2-7, the V gene TRBV12-3 or TRBV12-4; maybe TRBD1 (6 bases). Trimming took 7 bases from V and 1 from J, leaving 14 bases between them. The CDR3 runs 14 residues. CDR3 sequence: CASNDRQDSYEQYF. CDR3 sequence (DNA): TGTGCCAGCAATGATCGACAGGATTCCTACGAGCAGTACTTC.

The rearrangement links TRBV25-1 to TRBJ2-2, with D maybe TRBD2 (5 bases). In germline, CDR1 is MGHDK, CDR2 SYGVNS. There are 15 residues in the CDR3. V lost 3 bases and J lost 2, with 10 bases in between. In nucleotides, the CDR3 is TGTGCCAGCAGTGAGTGGGAGATTAACACCGGGGAGCTGTTTTTT. Translation: CASSEWEINTGELFF.

This chain uses TRBV5-1 with TRBJ2-6; D possibly corresponds to TRBD1 (6 bases). V was trimmed by 2 bases and J by 2 bases, leaving 14 bases between them. This CDR3 comprises 17 residues. Germline V gene sequence: CDR1 SGHRS, CDR2 YFSETQ. CDR3 DNA: TGCGCCAGCAGCTTTGTCCAGGGGTCCCCTGGGGCCAACGTCCTGACTTTC. Residues: CASSFVQGSPGANVLTF. Combining the CDR3 with reference TRBV5-1 and TRBJ2-6 gives the whole variable domain KAGVTQTPRYLIKTRGQQVTLSCSPISGHRSVSWYQQTPGQGLQFLFEYFSETQRNKGNFPGRFSGRQFSNSRSEMNVSTLELGDSALYLCASSFVQGSPGANVLTFGAGSRLTVL.

This clonotype was detected ten times or more. This chain connects TRBV20-1 to TRBJ1-2; 8 nucleotides align to TRBD1. Germline V gene sequence: CDR1 DFQATT, CDR2 SNEGSKA (reference sequence). This CDR3 region has 15 residues. V dropped 0 bases and J dropped 2; count of bases not matched to a gene: 5. This CDR3 is CSARETGEPNYGYTF. DNA of the CDR3: TGCAGTGCTAGAGAGACAGGGGAGCCCAACTATGGCTACACCTTC.

J is TRBJ2-7 and V is TRBV20-1, with 9 bases fitting TRBD2. Germline-derived CDR1 and CDR2 are DFQATT and SNEGSKA (reference sequence). The CDR3 has 15 amino acids. V lost 3 bases and J lost 4; bases outside the gene matches: 10. The CDR3 DNA reads as TGCAGTGCTAGTCAGAATATGGGACTAGCTTACGAGCAGTACTTC. It encodes CSASQNMGLAYEQYF.

This chain links TRBV24-1 with TRBJ2-3; 10 positions agree with TRBD2. The CDR3 totals 18 residues. With V trimmed by 2 bases and J by 1 base, 8 bases remained unmatched. Germline V lookup: CDR1 KGHDR, CDR2 SFDVKD. CDR3 residues: CATSDSPVGLAGTDTQYF. The CDR3, as DNA: TGTGCCACCAGTGATTCCCCGGTCGGACTAGCGGGCACAGATACGCAGTATTTT.

This clonotype was found a few times. This sequence joins TRBV4-1 and TRBJ1-2, with D tentatively TRBD1 (5 bases). CDR1 is MGHRA and CDR2 is YSYEKL in the germline V gene. The germline V and J ends were trimmed by 4 bases and 4 bases, with 16 bases remaining between them. The CDR3 is 15 amino acids. In DNA form, the CDR3 reads TGCGCCAGCAGCCCCGGCCCAGGGTTGAGCTATGGCTACACCTTC. This gives the protein CASSPGPGLSYGYTF.

There are a few counts of this clonotype. The chain joins TRBV7-2 to TRBJ2-2, with D tentatively TRBD2 (6 bases). CDR3 length: 15 residues. Deletions cut 2 bases from V and 6 bases from J, with 13 bases between. CDR1 is SGHTA and CDR2 is FQGNSA in the germline V gene. CDR3 DNA: TGTGCCAGCAGCTTAAGACTAGGTGGAGCCGGGGAGCTGTTTTTT. This translates into CASSLRLGGAGELFF.

In this sample, this clonotype turned up a few times. This chain uses TRBV5-1 with TRBJ2-5; TRBD2 is a possible D gene (7 bases). Germline CDR1 and CDR2: SGHRS and YFSETQ. With 5 bases removed from V and 3 bases from J, the gap between germline ends came to 14 bases. The CDR3 sequence is 14 residues long. The CDR3 loop reads CASRSGGGEETQYF. The CDR3 coding sequence is TGCGCCAGCAGATCAGGCGGGGGCGAAGAGACCCAGTACTTC.

The J gene is TRBJ2-3, the V gene TRBV20-1; the match to TRBD2 covers 9 bases. From germline, CDR1 is DFQATT and CDR2 SNEGSKA (reference sequence). Trimming took 1 base from V and 0 from J; bases not matched to a gene: 8. CDR3 size: 17 residues. CDR3 amino acids: CSARGLAGISSTDTQYF. CDR3 DNA: TGCAGTGCTAGAGGGCTAGCGGGAATATCTAGCACAGATACGCAGTATTTT.

This clonotype turned up a few times. The gene calls are TRBV6-5 and TRBJ2-1; 13 bases map to TRBD2. This CDR3 has 15 residues. V lost 6 bases to trimming and J lost 7 bases; unmatched junction nucleotides: 6. CDR1 and CDR2 from the germline V gene are MNHEY and SVGAGI. The chain's CDR3 is CASRPLAGGGNEQFF. Here the CDR3 DNA reads TGTGCCAGCAGACCACTAGCGGGAGGGGGGAATGAGCAGTTCTTC.

The rearrangement uses TRBV20-1 and TRBJ2-2, with 8 bases aligning to TRBD2. This CDR3 has 17 residues. V lost 1 base and J lost 7; bases outside the gene matches: 14. Germline-derived CDR1 and CDR2 are DFQATT and SNEGSKA (reference sequence). CDR3 protein: CSARVSEPGGPGGELFF. The CDR3, as DNA: TGCAGTGCTAGAGTATCCGAGCCGGGAGGGCCAGGCGGGGAGCTGTTTTTT.

The rearrangement links TRBV3-1 to TRBJ2-3; a weak D match, TRBD2 (5 bases). The V end lost 4 bases, the J end lost 2 bases, and 16 bases lay between the germline ends. This CDR3 is built from 16 residues. The germline gives CDR1 LGHDT, CDR2 YNNKEL (reference sequence). The CDR3 protein is CASSPVIATPTDTQYF. In DNA, the CDR3 is TGTGCCAGCAGCCCAGTCATAGCGACCCCCACAGATACGCAGTATTTT.

This chain joins TRBV12-3 or TRBV12-4 and TRBJ2-5; D is unresolved. The CDR3 sequence is 14 residues long. V lost 2 bases and J lost 4, with 11 bases in between. CDR3 nucleotide sequence: TGTGCCAGCAGTTTAACTTCGCGAGGAGAGACCCAGTACTTC. Its translation is CASSLTSRGETQYF.

The chain recombines TRBV5-1 with TRBJ2-5; a possible D gene is TRBD2 (6 bases). This CDR3 contains 13 residues. Germline lookup yields CDR1 SGHRS and CDR2 YFSETQ. V gave up 4 bases and J gave up 5 bases, with 12 bases separating them. CDR3 amino acids: CASSGGSWETQYF. For the CDR3, the DNA is TGCGCCAGCAGCGGGGGGTCGTGGGAGACCCAGTACTTC.

This chain links TRBV5-6 with TRBJ2-5, with D maybe TRBD1 (5 bases). The CDR3 has 13 amino acids. V lost 4 bases, J lost 1 base, and 8 bases lay in between. From germline, CDR1 is SGHDT and CDR2 YYEEEE. CDR3: CASSRGSQETQYF. CDR3 coding DNA: TGTGCCAGCAGCAGGGGCAGCCAAGAGACCCAGTACTTC.

This chain connects TRBV6-2 or TRBV6-3 to TRBJ2-2; perhaps TRBD2 as D (6 bases). This CDR3 contains 16 residues. Trimming took off 11 bases at V and 1 base at J, with 20 bases between the two ends. CDR1 and CDR2 (germline): MNHEY, SVGEGT. CDR3 nucleotides: TGTGCCGGCGCCGACGTAAAAGCGGGGAACACCGGGGAGCTGTTTTTT. Protein sequence: CAGADVKAGNTGELFF.

CDR3 residues: CASSLTGLNEQYF. The CDR3 bases are TGTGCCAGCAGTTTGACAGGGCTCAACGAGCAGTACTTC. The chain carries TRBV12-3 or TRBV12-4 and TRBJ2-7; 7 bases fit TRBD1. Germline trimming cut 3 bases from V and 5 bases from J; bases unmatched to any gene: 4. The CDR3 is 13 residues long.

The chain recombines TRBV12-3 or TRBV12-4 with TRBJ2-5; TRBD1 matches 8 bases. This CDR3 has 15 residues. J gave up 3 bases and V 6 bases, and 9 bases lay outside the gene matches. Here the CDR3 DNA reads TGTGCCAGCAGACAACACATGGACAGGGAAGAGACCCAGTACTTC. This translates into CASRQHMDREETQYF.

This clonotype has a handful of counts. The rearrangement uses TRBV20-1 and TRBJ2-3; 13 nucleotides align to TRBD2. This CDR3 contains 15 residues. The J segment lost 2 bases and the V segment lost 7 bases, leaving 6 bases of the junction unmatched. Germline V gives CDR1 DFQATT, CDR2 SNEGSKA (reference sequence). DNA for the CDR3: TGCAGTGGGGACGGGACTAGCGGGGTCACAGATACGCAGTATTTT. Translation: CSGDGTSGVTDTQYF.

This chain connects TRBV10-3 to TRBJ2-7; TRBD2 aligns across 8 bases. V dropped 0 bases and J dropped 3; count of bases not matched to a gene: 4. This CDR3 has 15 residues. Germline-derived CDR1 and CDR2 are ENHRY and SYGVKD. CDR3 in DNA: TGTGCCATCAGTGAGTCGTCTAGCGGGTACTACGAGCAGTACTTC. The encoded protein is CAISESSSGYYEQYF.

This chain joins TRBV5-5 and TRBJ2-5, with 8 bases that match TRBD1. Per the germline V gene, CDR1 is SGHKS and CDR2 is YYEKEE (reference sequence). V was pared by 0 bases and J by 3 bases, with 4 bases of the junction left unmatched. There are 15 residues in the CDR3. The CDR3 DNA follows: TGTGCCAGCAGCTTGGCCCCGGGACAGGAAGAGACCCAGTACTTC. It specifies CASSLAPGQEETQYF.

This CDR3 is CAISESIGPVRGNEQYF. The CDR3 region has the DNA TGTGCCATCAGTGAGTCGATCGGGCCGGTTCGGGGGAACGAGCAGTACTTC. The genes are TRBV10-3 and TRBJ2-7; a possible D gene is TRBD2 (6 bases). Trimming took 0 bases from V and 5 from J, leaving 20 bases between them. Germline loops: CDR1 ENHRY, CDR2 SYGVKD. The CDR3 has 17 residues.

The CDR3 reads CASSQEQGGQETQYF. In nucleotides, the CDR3 is TGTGCCAGCAGCCAAGAACAGGGGGGGCAAGAGACCCAGTACTTC. The chain recombines TRBV4-2 with TRBJ2-5; tentatively, D is TRBD1 (8 bases). CDR1 LGHNA and CDR2 YNFKEQ come from the germline V gene. V lost 0 bases to trimming and J lost 2 bases, with 10 bases between them. The CDR3 contains 15 residues.

This clonotype came up many times. The J gene is TRBJ1-5, the V gene TRBV10-2; D is unresolved. The V end was cut by 5 bases, the J end by 0 bases, with 8 bases between. The CDR3 is 14 residues long. The germline CDR1 and CDR2 sequences are WSHSY and SAAADI. In DNA, the CDR3 is TGCGCCAGCAGTAGCTTTGATAGCAATCAGCCCCAGCATTTT. It codes for CASSSFDSNQPQHF.

This clonotype appeared a few times. This chain uses TRBV4-1 with TRBJ2-2, with 9 positions matching TRBD2. CDR1 and CDR2 (germline): MGHRA, YSYEKL. The CDR3 has 16 residues. With 4 bases clipped from V and 6 bases from J, the junction kept 9 bases outside the gene matches. The CDR3 loop reads CASSLGTSYSPGELFF. The CDR3 nucleotides are TGCGCCAGCAGCCTCGGGACTAGCTATTCCCCCGGGGAGCTGTTTTTT.